This TCR beta chain derives from a study of draining lymph node invasion in breast cancer (dated by TCRdb to 2020 to 2022). Background on the whole study: Nodal metastasis was diagnosed by histology and cytokeratin immunohistochemistry and confirmed by EpCAM/CD45 flow cytometry. A separate targeted assay used bulk TCR-beta CDR3 sequencing to compare sorted memory regulatory T cells with memory conventional CD4 T cells across breast cancer tissues. Each patient contributed matched non-invaded and tumor-invaded tumor-draining lymph nodes plus the primary tumor, profiled for both Treg and Tconv subsets. The separate targeted TCR sequencing covered lymph nodes from roughly 5 patients, with primary tumors sequenced for three of those patients.

Memory conventional CD4 T cells were sorted as CD4+ CD45RA- CD25- cells. Tumor-draining lymph nodes were classified as non-invaded or invaded according to the absence or presence of metastatic tumor cells. T cells were pre-enriched with a Miltenyi Pan T Cell isolation kit before staining and sorting. Primary tumors were characterized by immunohistochemistry for estrogen receptor, progesterone receptor, HER2 and Ki-67. Within a few hours after surgery, the fresh surgical tissue was processed by cutting it into small fragments. The tissue fragments were digested enzymatically for roughly 20 minutes with Liberase TL plus DNase and were then passed through a 40-micrometer strainer. Sorting used a BD FACS Aria II with roughly 98-99% purity, after DAPI live/dead staining. The sorted cells were lysed in TCL buffer, and a Norgen Single Cell RNA purification kit, including DNase treatment, was used to purify the RNA.

Regarding this clonotype: The clone's antigen remains unknown. No quality values exist for individual bases; no much larger clone is one base distant.

The full study reports these points: In the targeted TCR-seq data, Tregs appeared more clonally expanded than Tconvs in all tissues, and both subsets were less diverse in tumor than lymph nodes. Data could not resolve whether Treg conversion occurred in a given organ or whether converted Tregs recirculated between nodes and tumor. Some of the top 100 tumor clones were detected in invaded and non-invaded nodes, suggesting recirculation between tumor and draining nodes. Per tissue, roughly 12-22% of Treg TCRs were found to be shared with Tconvs, and this sharing was interpreted as suggesting peripheral Treg induction. TCRs shared between the Treg and Tconv subsets were viewed as suggestive of, but not proof of, a common clonal origin. The tumor top-100 clone tracking analysis could be carried out in only a couple of patients.

Looking up the germline V gene (reference sequence) yields CDR1 SEHNR and CDR2 FQNEAQ. The CDR3 spans 13 residues, from the cysteine through the phenylalanine. The retained sequence is limited to the CDR3, 39 bases, with the frame set at the first base. V and J lose 1 base and 3 bases, and a span of 6 bases separates them. The method behind the library was bulk RNA-seq. The sample was run on an Illumina HiSeq 2500. The study's processing was this. For the separate targeted TCR-seq dataset, CDR3 sequences were extracted and quantified from raw reads using MiXCR version 2.1.5 with default parameters. Each TCR-beta clone in the separate targeted TCR-seq dataset was defined by the V gene, J gene and CDR3 sequence taken together. For the separate targeted TCR-seq dataset, clones with fewer than three counts were filtered out, after which only the 90% most strongly expressed clones in each sample were kept. For each tissue in the separate targeted TCR-seq dataset, Treg-Tconv overlap was calculated by dividing the number of shared clones by the total number of Treg clones and multiplying by 100. Using fastp trimming at Q25 and MiXCR clonotype assembly, TCRdb reanalyzed the public sequencing data and kept in-frame beta chains. Rows matching on CDR3 protein sequence are summarized as one entry with the most common DNA and genes. TCRdb's processing, not the authors', yielded these V and J calls. The table for this sample lists several thousand distinct CDR3 sequences; around 79% of them were counted only once. About 1.8% of the sample is held by the ten biggest clonotypes.

The source is a female donor with luminal breast cancer. The rearrangement joined TRBV7-9 to TRBJ1-2, with the D gene uncertain. Sequenced input: sorted memory CD4+ effector T cells from a lymph node. The cell subset or site label for this specimen denotes: CD45RA-negative sorted CD4+ T cells (memory Tconv or effector/memory Treg). The CDR3 here reads CASSLGTDYGYTF. The DNA is as follows: TGTGCCAGCAGCTTAGGTACAGACTATGGCTACACCTTC.